The entry below describes one T cell receptor (beta chain). This CDR3 has 12 amino acids. V was trimmed by 6 bases and J by 8 bases, leaving 11 bases between them. The data derive from a study of early T cells in non-severe SARS-CoV-2 infection. Molecules of cDNA were individually given unique molecular identifiers that were attached to them. TCRdb re-analysed the 5' RACE reads in MiXCR, keeping a single row per CDR3 protein. This table has over 75,000 distinct CDR3 sequences, 15% appearing once. Sequenced: whole blood. The TCR sequence derives from an adult who was a healthcare worker with PCR-confirmed SARS-CoV-2 infection or an uninfected control (not recorded which). The J gene is TRBJ1-3, the V gene TRBV12-3 or TRBV12-4, with a tentative D call TRBD1 (5 bases). As DNA, the CDR3 is TGTGCCAGCAGGAGGGACGGGGACACCATATATTTT. Encoded protein: CASRRDGDTIYF.